This is a list of T cell receptor beta chains from one sample in a study of control samples from healthy donors and cancer patients. The table came from immunoSEQ multiplex PCR; TCRdb's copy has only in-frame clones and leaves some out. Of some 120,000 clones listed, approximately 90% were seen once; the top ten hold 8.5% to 10%. The sequencing sample was made of blood. The source is a man between 18 and 35 years old in good health. CDR3s include the opening cysteine and the closing phenylalanine or tryptophan. The D gene is left open where the match is weak. Where a row states a size, it is once, few, many or the class of an expanded clone; other rows omit it.

cdr3_aa | cdr3_nt | d_call | v_call | clone_size | j_call
CAWNFRDTLWDGYTF | TGTGCCTGGAATTTCCGGGACACACTTTGGGATGGCTACACCTTC | NA | TRBV30 | NA | TRBJ1-2
CASKIDRSNEKLFF | TGTGCCAGCAAGATTGACAGATCTAATGAAAAACTGTTTTTT | NA | TRBV27 | NA | TRBJ1-4
CASSTQGPYEQYF | TGTGCCAGCAGTACGCAGGGTCCCTACGAGCAGTACTTC | NA | TRBV5-4 | NA | TRBJ2-7
CASTRGGLDTQYF | TGTGCCAGCACCCGGGGGGGCCTAGATACGCAGTATTTT | TRBD2 | TRBV6-6 | NA | TRBJ2-3
CASSRRGGRETQYF | TGTGCCAGCAGCCGGAGAGGGGGCCGGGAGACCCAGTACTTC | TRBD1 | TRBV5-5 | NA | TRBJ2-5
CASSPTGGYGKLFF | TGTGCCAGCAGCCCCACAGGGGGCTACGGAAAACTGTTTTTT | TRBD1 | TRBV7-8 | NA | TRBJ1-4
CASSLLRSYEQYF | TGTGCCAGCAGCTTGCTCAGGTCCTACGAGCAGTACTTC | NA | TRBV7-2 | NA | TRBJ2-7
CASSPPQGGDTDTQYF | TGTGCCAGCAGCCCCCCTCAAGGGGGGGACACAGATACGCAGTATTTT | NA | TRBV9 | NA | TRBJ2-3
CASSSSGTIYEQYF | TGTGCCAGCAGCTCATCCGGGACAATCTACGAGCAGTACTTC | NA | TRBV11-1 | once | TRBJ2-7
CASSSGQRVINYGYTF | TGTGCCAGCAGCTCCGGACAGCGGGTTATAAACTATGGCTACACCTTC | NA | TRBV11-1 | NA | TRBJ1-2
CASSLVQGRLRETQYF | TGCGCCAGCAGCTTGGTGCAGGGACGGCTCCGGGAGACCCAGTACTTC | NA | TRBV5-1 | NA | TRBJ2-5
CASSLGALNSGNTIYF | TGTGCCAGCAGCTTAGGCGCATTAAACTCTGGAAACACCATATATTTT | NA | TRBV7-2 | NA | TRBJ1-3
CASSSHDTATYEQYF | TGTGCCAGCAGCTCTCACGACACCGCAACTTACGAGCAGTACTTC | NA | TRBV6-5 | NA | TRBJ2-7
CASSLEGRGYTF | TGCGCCAGCAGCTTGGAAGGGCGCGGCTACACCTTC | NA | TRBV5-1 | few | TRBJ1-2
CASSFARRTYEQYF | TGTGCCAGCAGCTTTGCACGAAGGACCTACGAGCAGTACTTC | NA | TRBV13 | once | TRBJ2-7
CASSLGLRGPFRTNEQYF | TGTGCCAGCAGCTTAGGTCTTCGCGGGCCTTTTAGGACGAACGAGCAGTACTTC | NA | TRBV7-2 | NA | TRBJ2-7
CASSQRDRALSYEQYF | TGTGCCAGCAGCCAGCGAGACAGGGCTTTAAGCTACGAGCAGTACTTC | TRBD1 | TRBV11-1 | NA | TRBJ2-7
CASSLGAGADEQYF | TGTGCCAGCAGTTTAGGGGCCGGTGCCGACGAGCAGTACTTC | NA | TRBV27 | NA | TRBJ2-7
CASSQEGGMVLSDRNTIYF | TGCGCCAGCAGCCAAGAAGGGGGAATGGTCCTTTCGGATCGGAACACCATATATTTT | NA | TRBV4-1 | NA | TRBJ1-3
CASSLDEGRGSPLHF | TGTGCCAGCAGCTTGGATGAGGGGCGAGGTTCACCCCTCCACTTT | NA | TRBV5-4 | NA | TRBJ1-6
CASSSAGQGYHTEAFF | TGTGCCAGCAGCTCAGCGGGACAGGGCTACCACACTGAAGCTTTCTTT | TRBD1 | TRBV5-4 | NA | TRBJ1-1
CAISEPGSRGNTIYF | TGTGCCATCAGTGAGCCAGGGAGTAGGGGAAACACCATATATTTT | NA | TRBV10-3 | once | TRBJ1-3
CASSLSRPGGLGEKLFF | TGCGCCAGCAGCTTGAGCCGCCCAGGGGGGTTGGGAGAAAAACTGTTTTTT | TRBD1 | TRBV5-1 | NA | TRBJ1-4
CASSGTTGSNSPLHF | TGCGCCAGCAGCGGTACCACAGGATCTAATTCACCCCTCCACTTT | NA | TRBV5-1 | NA | TRBJ1-6
CASRQGNEKLFF | TGTGCCTCTCGACAGGGGAACGAAAAACTGTTTTTT | TRBD1 | TRBV30 | once | TRBJ1-4
CASSVVGGWTGELFF | TGTGCCAGCAGCGTAGTCGGGGGCTGGACCGGGGAGCTGTTTTTT | NA | TRBV9 | NA | TRBJ2-2